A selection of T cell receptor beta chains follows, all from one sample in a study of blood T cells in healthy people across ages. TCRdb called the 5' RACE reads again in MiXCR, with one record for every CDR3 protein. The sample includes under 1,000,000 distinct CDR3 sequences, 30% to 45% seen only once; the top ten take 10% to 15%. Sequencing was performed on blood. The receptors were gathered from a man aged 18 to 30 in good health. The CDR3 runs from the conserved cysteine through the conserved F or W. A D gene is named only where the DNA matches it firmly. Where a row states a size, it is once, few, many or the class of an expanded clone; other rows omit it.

cdr3_nt: TGCGCCGCCAGTGATTTTGACACAGATACGCAGTATTTT
cdr3_aa: CAASDFDTDTQYF
v_call: TRBV24-1
j_call: TRBJ2-3
d_call: .
clone_size: .

cdr3_nt: TGCAGTGCTCGCACGGAAAACAGGGGGCTAGCTGAAAAACTGTTTTTT
cdr3_aa: CSARTENRGLAEKLFF
v_call: TRBV20-1
j_call: TRBJ1-4
d_call: TRBD1
clone_size: .

cdr3_nt: TGCGCCAGCAGCTGGGAGAACTATGGCTACACCTTC
cdr3_aa: CASSWENYGYTF
v_call: TRBV5-1
j_call: TRBJ1-2
d_call: .
clone_size: many

cdr3_nt: TGTGCCAGCAGAGTTTCCGGACGGACTAGCGGCAATGAGCAGTTCTTC
cdr3_aa: CASRVSGRTSGNEQFF
v_call: TRBV28
j_call: TRBJ2-1
d_call: TRBD2
clone_size: .

cdr3_nt: TGCGCCAGCAGCCAAGATTCGATGGAGCAAGATACGCAGTATTTT
cdr3_aa: CASSQDSMEQDTQYF
v_call: TRBV4-3
j_call: TRBJ2-3
d_call: .
clone_size: many

cdr3_nt: TGTGCCAGTAGTTCGAGACTGGGAGAGACCCAGTACTTC
cdr3_aa: CASSSRLGETQYF
v_call: TRBV19
j_call: TRBJ2-5
d_call: .
clone_size: .

cdr3_nt: TGCGCCAGCAGCCAGGATATCTTTACCGGCGACACTGAAGCTTTCTTT
cdr3_aa: CASSQDIFTGDTEAFF
v_call: TRBV4-3
j_call: TRBJ1-1
d_call: .
clone_size: few

cdr3_nt: TGTGCCAGCAGCTTAGTGGTCTGGGGGGCGGGGGGGAAAGCTGATACGCAGTATTTT
cdr3_aa: CASSLVVWGAGGKADTQYF
v_call: TRBV7-2
j_call: TRBJ2-3
d_call: TRBD2
clone_size: few

cdr3_nt: TGTGCCAGCCGTGGACAGTCGTACACTGAAGCTTTCTTT
cdr3_aa: CASRGQSYTEAFF
v_call: TRBV18
j_call: TRBJ1-1
d_call: .
clone_size: .

cdr3_nt: TGCAGTCCCCCGAGGGTCCACGAGCAGTACTTC
cdr3_aa: CSPPRVHEQYF
v_call: TRBV20-1
j_call: TRBJ2-7
d_call: .
clone_size: .

cdr3_nt: TGTGCCAGCAGCCCAGCTAGCGGGAGGGCCCAAAATGAGCAGTTCTTC
cdr3_aa: CASSPASGRAQNEQFF
v_call: TRBV4-2
j_call: TRBJ2-1
d_call: TRBD2
clone_size: .

cdr3_nt: TGCGCCAGCGCCGGTCAGGGCTACACCTTC
cdr3_aa: CASAGQGYTF
v_call: TRBV5-1
j_call: TRBJ1-2
d_call: .
clone_size: many

cdr3_nt: TGTGCCAGCAGGGGACAGCTGAACACTGAAGCTTTCTTT
cdr3_aa: CASRGQLNTEAFF
v_call: TRBV7-2
j_call: TRBJ1-1
d_call: TRBD1
clone_size: .

cdr3_nt: TGCGCCAGCAGCGTCAGACTAGGGGAGTCCTACGAGCAGTTCTTC
cdr3_aa: CASSVRLGESYEQFF
v_call: TRBV5-1
j_call: TRBJ2-1
d_call: .
clone_size: .

cdr3_nt: TGCGCCAGCAGCCCCCTATGGGAGTCAGGCTACGAGCAGTACTTC
cdr3_aa: CASSPLWESGYEQYF
v_call: TRBV4-1
j_call: TRBJ2-7
d_call: .
clone_size: many

cdr3_nt: TGCGCCAGCAGCTCCTCACGAGTGTACCAAGAGACCCAGTACTTC
cdr3_aa: CASSSSRVYQETQYF
v_call: TRBV5-1
j_call: TRBJ2-5
d_call: .
clone_size: .

cdr3_nt: TGTGCCAGCAGCTTAGCTGGACTAGCGGGGGGGCTCTCCTACAATGAGCAGTACTTC
cdr3_aa: CASSLAGLAGGLSYNEQYF
v_call: TRBV7-8
j_call: TRBJ2-7
d_call: TRBD2
clone_size: once

cdr3_nt: TGTGCCAGCAGTCGACGATACAATGAGCAGTTCTTC
cdr3_aa: CASSRRYNEQFF
v_call: TRBV12-3/TRBV12-4
j_call: TRBJ2-1
d_call: .
clone_size: many

cdr3_nt: TGTGCCAGCAGCTTGGGACAGCTCCACTATGGCTACACCTTC
cdr3_aa: CASSLGQLHYGYTF
v_call: TRBV5-6
j_call: TRBJ1-2
d_call: .
clone_size: .

cdr3_nt: TGTGCCAGCAGCTTAACGGGGACTAGCGCTGGAGATACGCAGTATTTT
cdr3_aa: CASSLTGTSAGDTQYF
v_call: TRBV7-2
j_call: TRBJ2-3
d_call: TRBD2
clone_size: once

cdr3_nt: TGCGCCAGCAGCTTGGTCGGCTCACCCCTCCACTTT
cdr3_aa: CASSLVGSPLHF
v_call: TRBV5-1
j_call: TRBJ1-6
d_call: .
clone_size: many

cdr3_nt: TGTGCCAGCAGGGCATCCTACGAGCAGTACTTC
cdr3_aa: CASRASYEQYF
v_call: TRBV12-3/TRBV12-4
j_call: TRBJ2-7
d_call: .
clone_size: many

cdr3_nt: TGCGCCAGCAGCCTGAGGACCGGTGACGGGGAGCTGTTTTTT
cdr3_aa: CASSLRTGDGELFF
v_call: TRBV5-1
j_call: TRBJ2-2
d_call: .
clone_size: few

cdr3_nt: TGTGCCTGGAGTATGGACAGGGGTTCGACCCAGTACTTC
cdr3_aa: CAWSMDRGSTQYF
v_call: TRBV30
j_call: TRBJ2-5
d_call: TRBD1
clone_size: .

cdr3_nt: TGTGCCAGCACCTCAATGCAGTCGCGTAATGAAAAACTGTTTTTT
cdr3_aa: CASTSMQSRNEKLFF
v_call: TRBV6-5
j_call: TRBJ1-4
d_call: .
clone_size: .

cdr3_nt: TGTGCCAGCTCACCCGATAGCGGGGGGGCGGAAGATACGCAGTATTTT
cdr3_aa: CASSPDSGGAEDTQYF
v_call: TRBV18
j_call: TRBJ2-3
d_call: TRBD2
clone_size: .

cdr3_nt: TGTGCCAGCAGCCCATTGACAGGGGGGGTCTATGGCTACACCTTC
cdr3_aa: CASSPLTGGVYGYTF
v_call: TRBV4-2
j_call: TRBJ1-2
d_call: TRBD1
clone_size: .

cdr3_nt: TGTGCCAGCAGTCCCTTGGGGACCTCTAATGAAAAACTGTTTTTT
cdr3_aa: CASSPLGTSNEKLFF
v_call: TRBV12-3/TRBV12-4
j_call: TRBJ1-4
d_call: .
clone_size: many

cdr3_nt: TGTGCCGGCCCGGGACAGCCATATCCCTACGAGCAGTACTTC
cdr3_aa: CAGPGQPYPYEQYF
v_call: TRBV25-1
j_call: TRBJ2-7
d_call: TRBD1
clone_size: .

cdr3_nt: TGTGCCAGCAGTTTTCTAGGGGGCAATGAGCAGTTCTTC
cdr3_aa: CASSFLGGNEQFF
v_call: TRBV12-3/TRBV12-4
j_call: TRBJ2-1
d_call: .
clone_size: few

cdr3_nt: TGCGCCAGCAGCTTGGAGACTAGCGACGGCGATGAGCAGTTCTTC
cdr3_aa: CASSLETSDGDEQFF
v_call: TRBV5-1
j_call: TRBJ2-1
d_call: TRBD2
clone_size: .

cdr3_nt: TGTGCCTGGAGTGTAGGAGTAACGGGCGCAGAGACCCAGTTCTTC
cdr3_aa: CAWSVGVTGAETQFF
v_call: TRBV30
j_call: TRBJ2-1
d_call: .
clone_size: few

cdr3_nt: TGTGCCAGCAGTTTCCTTAACCAGGGAAAAGCTTTCTTT
cdr3_aa: CASSFLNQGKAFF
v_call: TRBV6-5
j_call: TRBJ1-1
d_call: .
clone_size: .

cdr3_nt: TGTGCCAGCAGCTTGGATTCGCCCCCCCACTTT
cdr3_aa: CASSLDSPPHF
v_call: TRBV5-5
j_call: TRBJ1-6
d_call: .
clone_size: .

cdr3_nt: TGCAGTGCTAGTGACCCCGACAATCAGCCCCAGCATTTT
cdr3_aa: CSASDPDNQPQHF
v_call: TRBV20-1
j_call: TRBJ1-5
d_call: .
clone_size: few

cdr3_nt: TGCGCCAGCAACGAGGGGTCAAACAATGAGCAGTTCTTC
cdr3_aa: CASNEGSNNEQFF
v_call: TRBV5-1
j_call: TRBJ2-1
d_call: .
clone_size: few

cdr3_nt: TGCAGTGCTAGAAAAGACAGCTATGGCTACACCTTC
cdr3_aa: CSARKDSYGYTF
v_call: TRBV20-1
j_call: TRBJ1-2
d_call: .
clone_size: many

cdr3_nt: TGTGCCAGCAGTTTACCAGGCCATGGCTACACCTTC
cdr3_aa: CASSLPGHGYTF
v_call: TRBV28
j_call: TRBJ1-2
d_call: .
clone_size: few

cdr3_nt: TGTGCCAGCACCCTGACAGGGGGCATTGGAGACGAGCAGTACTTC
cdr3_aa: CASTLTGGIGDEQYF
v_call: TRBV6-1
j_call: TRBJ2-7
d_call: TRBD1
clone_size: .

cdr3_nt: TGCAGTGCTAGGGAGGGTCCTAGCACAGATACGCAGTATTTT
cdr3_aa: CSAREGPSTDTQYF
v_call: TRBV20-1
j_call: TRBJ2-3
d_call: .
clone_size: .

cdr3_nt: TGTGCCACCCGGGACGGACTACAAGAGACCCAGTACTTC
cdr3_aa: CATRDGLQETQYF
v_call: TRBV10-3
j_call: TRBJ2-5
d_call: .
clone_size: many

cdr3_nt: TGTGCCAGCAGCTTAGAGAGCGGGGGGTACTCGGAGACCCAGTACTTC
cdr3_aa: CASSLESGGYSETQYF
v_call: TRBV13
j_call: TRBJ2-5
d_call: TRBD2
clone_size: few

cdr3_nt: TGTGCCAGCAGTGTTCGACAGGGTCGGCGAGCTTTCTTT
cdr3_aa: CASSVRQGRRAFF
v_call: TRBV27
j_call: TRBJ1-1
d_call: TRBD1
clone_size: few

cdr3_nt: TGTGCCAGCAGCTTCGAGACCGGGGAGCTGTTTTTT
cdr3_aa: CASSFETGELFF
v_call: TRBV7-9
j_call: TRBJ2-2
d_call: .
clone_size: few